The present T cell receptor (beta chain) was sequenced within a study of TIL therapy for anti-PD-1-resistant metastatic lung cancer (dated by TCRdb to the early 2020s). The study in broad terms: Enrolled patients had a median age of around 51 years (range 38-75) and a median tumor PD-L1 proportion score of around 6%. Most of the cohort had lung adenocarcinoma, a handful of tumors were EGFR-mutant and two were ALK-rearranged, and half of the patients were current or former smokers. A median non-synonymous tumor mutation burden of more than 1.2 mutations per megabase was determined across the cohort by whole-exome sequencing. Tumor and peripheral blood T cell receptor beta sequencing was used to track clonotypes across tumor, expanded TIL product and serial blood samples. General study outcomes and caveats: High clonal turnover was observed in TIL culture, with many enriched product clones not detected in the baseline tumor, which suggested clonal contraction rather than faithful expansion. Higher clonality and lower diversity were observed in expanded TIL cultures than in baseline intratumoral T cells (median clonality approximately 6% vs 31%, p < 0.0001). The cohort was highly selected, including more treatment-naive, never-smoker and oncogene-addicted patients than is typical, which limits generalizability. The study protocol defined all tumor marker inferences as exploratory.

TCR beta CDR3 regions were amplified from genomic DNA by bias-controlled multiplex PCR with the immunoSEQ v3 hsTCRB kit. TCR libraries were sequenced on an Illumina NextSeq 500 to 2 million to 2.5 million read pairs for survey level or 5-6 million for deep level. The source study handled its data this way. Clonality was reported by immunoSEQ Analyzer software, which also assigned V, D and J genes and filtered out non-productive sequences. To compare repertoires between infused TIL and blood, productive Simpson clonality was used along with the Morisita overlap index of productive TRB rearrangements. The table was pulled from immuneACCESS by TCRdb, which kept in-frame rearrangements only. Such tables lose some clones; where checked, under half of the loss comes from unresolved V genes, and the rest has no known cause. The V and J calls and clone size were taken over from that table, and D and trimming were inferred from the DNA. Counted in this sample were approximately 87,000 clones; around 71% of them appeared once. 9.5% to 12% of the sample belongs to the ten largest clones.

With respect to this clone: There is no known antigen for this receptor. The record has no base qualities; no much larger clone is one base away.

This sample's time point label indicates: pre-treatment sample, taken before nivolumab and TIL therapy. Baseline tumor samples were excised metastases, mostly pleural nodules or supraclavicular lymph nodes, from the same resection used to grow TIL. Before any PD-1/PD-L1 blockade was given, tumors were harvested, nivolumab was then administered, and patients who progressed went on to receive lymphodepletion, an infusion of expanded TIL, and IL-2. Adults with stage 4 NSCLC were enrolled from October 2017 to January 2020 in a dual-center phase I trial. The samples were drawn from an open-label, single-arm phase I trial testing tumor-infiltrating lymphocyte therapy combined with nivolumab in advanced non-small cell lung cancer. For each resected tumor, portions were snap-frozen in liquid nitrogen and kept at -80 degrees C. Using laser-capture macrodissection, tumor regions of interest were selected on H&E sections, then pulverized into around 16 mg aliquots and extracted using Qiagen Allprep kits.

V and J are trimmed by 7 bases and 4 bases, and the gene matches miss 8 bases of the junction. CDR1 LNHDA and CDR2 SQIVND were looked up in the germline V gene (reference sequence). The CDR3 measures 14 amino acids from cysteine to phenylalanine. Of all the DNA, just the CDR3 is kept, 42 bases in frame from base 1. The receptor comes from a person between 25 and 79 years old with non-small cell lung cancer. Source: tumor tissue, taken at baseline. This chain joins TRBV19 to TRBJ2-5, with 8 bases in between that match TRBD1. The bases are TGTGCCAGTACCGGGACAGGAGCCCCAGAGACCCAGTACTTC. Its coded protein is CASTGTGAPETQYF.